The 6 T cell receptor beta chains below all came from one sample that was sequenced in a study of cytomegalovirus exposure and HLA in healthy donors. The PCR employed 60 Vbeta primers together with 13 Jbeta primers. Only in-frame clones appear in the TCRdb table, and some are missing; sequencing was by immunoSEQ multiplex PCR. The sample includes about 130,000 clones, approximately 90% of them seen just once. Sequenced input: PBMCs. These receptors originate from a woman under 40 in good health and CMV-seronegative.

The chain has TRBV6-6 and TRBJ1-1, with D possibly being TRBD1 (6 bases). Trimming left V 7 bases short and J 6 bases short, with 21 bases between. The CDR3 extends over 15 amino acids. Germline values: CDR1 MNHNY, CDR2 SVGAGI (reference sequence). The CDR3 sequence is CASMGQGGRPSEAFF. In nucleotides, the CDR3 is TGTGCCAGCATGGGGCAAGGGGGACGTCCATCTGAAGCTTTCTTT.

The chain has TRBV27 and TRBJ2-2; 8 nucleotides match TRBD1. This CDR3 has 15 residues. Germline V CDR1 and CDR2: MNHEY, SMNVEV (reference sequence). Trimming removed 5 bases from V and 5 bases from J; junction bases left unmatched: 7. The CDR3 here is CASSLRTGRTGELFF. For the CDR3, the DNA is TGTGCCAGCAGTCTTCGGACAGGGCGTACCGGGGAGCTGTTTTTT.

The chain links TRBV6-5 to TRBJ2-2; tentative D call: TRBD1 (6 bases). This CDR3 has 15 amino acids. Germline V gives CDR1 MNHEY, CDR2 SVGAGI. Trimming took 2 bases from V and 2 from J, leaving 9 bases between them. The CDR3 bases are TGTGCCAGCAGTTACCGACAGGCTAACACCGGGGAGCTGTTTTTT. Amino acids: CASSYRQANTGELFF.

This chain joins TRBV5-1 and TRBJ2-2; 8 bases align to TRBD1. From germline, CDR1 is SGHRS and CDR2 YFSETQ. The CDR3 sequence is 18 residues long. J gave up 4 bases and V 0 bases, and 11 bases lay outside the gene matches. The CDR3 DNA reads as TGCGCCAGCAGCTTGGCTGTGACCGGGACAGGTGGCACCGGGGAGCTGTTTTTT. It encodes CASSLAVTGTGGTGELFF.

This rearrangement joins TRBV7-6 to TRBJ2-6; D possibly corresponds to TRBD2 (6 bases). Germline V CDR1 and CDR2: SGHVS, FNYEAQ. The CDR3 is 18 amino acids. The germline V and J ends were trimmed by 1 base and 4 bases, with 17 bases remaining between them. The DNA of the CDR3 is TGTGCCAGCAGCTTAGAGGGGATTGGAGGGACCGGGGCCAACGTCCTGACTTTC. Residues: CASSLEGIGGTGANVLTF.

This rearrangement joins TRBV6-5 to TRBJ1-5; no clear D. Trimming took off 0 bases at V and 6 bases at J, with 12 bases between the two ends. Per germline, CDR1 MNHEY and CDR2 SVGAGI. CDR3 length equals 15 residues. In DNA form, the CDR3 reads TGTGCCAGCAGTTACTCCTCCTTTGGAGGTCAGCCCCAGCATTTT. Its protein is CASSYSSFGGQPQHF.